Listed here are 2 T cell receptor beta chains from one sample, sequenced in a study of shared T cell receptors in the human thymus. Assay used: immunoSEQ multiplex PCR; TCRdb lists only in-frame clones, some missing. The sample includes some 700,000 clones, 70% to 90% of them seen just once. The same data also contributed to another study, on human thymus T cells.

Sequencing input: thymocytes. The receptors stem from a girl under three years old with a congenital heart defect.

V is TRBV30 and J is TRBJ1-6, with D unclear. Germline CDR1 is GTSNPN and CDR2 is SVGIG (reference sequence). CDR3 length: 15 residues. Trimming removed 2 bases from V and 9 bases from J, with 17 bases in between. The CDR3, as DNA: TGTGCCTGGAGTTCGGCCCCCGGGAGATTTTCACCCCTCCACTTT. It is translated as CAWSSAPGRFSPLHF.

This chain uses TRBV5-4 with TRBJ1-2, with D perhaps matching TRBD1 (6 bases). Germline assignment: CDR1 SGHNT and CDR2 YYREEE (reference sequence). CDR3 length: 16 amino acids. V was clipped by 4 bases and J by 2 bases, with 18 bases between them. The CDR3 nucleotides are TGTGCCAGCAGCCATCCTACAGGGCCATTCAACTATGGCTACACCTTC. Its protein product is CASSHPTGPFNYGYTF.